This T cell receptor beta chain emerged from a study of OX40 agonist ivuxolimab in advanced cancers. The assay was immunoSEQ multiplex PCR, and TCRdb's table has in-frame clones only and misses some. The sample holds approximately 58,000 clones; about 87% are singletons and the top ten take 3% to 4%. Germline V gene sequence: CDR1 SNHLY, CDR2 FYNNEI. The CDR3 has 13 residues. Trimming stripped 3 bases from V and 6 bases from J, with 11 bases between. This chain connects TRBV2 to TRBJ1-2, with D maybe TRBD1 (5 bases). The sample in question was CD4+ or CD8+ T cells sorted from blood, obtained in a trial of the OX40 agonist ivuxolimab. This TCR was sampled from an adult with an advanced solid tumor such as melanoma, head and neck, liver or kidney cancer. This CDR3 reads CASSETAWDGYTF. DNA of the CDR3: TGTGCCAGCAGTGAGACAGCATGGGATGGCTACACCTTC.